This passage covers 25 T cell receptor beta chains from one sample sequenced in a study of molecular identifiers for immune sequencing clone quantification. TCRdb analysed the PCR reads with MiXCR anew, one entry per CDR3 protein. Among 45,000 to 65,000 distinct CDR3 sequences listed, roughly 24% were seen once. The sample consisted of naive CD8+ T cells from blood, with Jurkat cell RNA spiked in. The subset: FACS-sorted CD8+CD4-CCR7+CD45RA+ naive T cells. These receptors were collected from a human donor in good health. Some libraries in this study had Jurkat cell RNA spiked in.

With respect to this clonotype: Just one base apart from a much larger clone, this may be a read error. The rearrangement links TRBV6-5 to TRBJ2-1; D may be TRBD1 (6 bases). The V and J ends lost 6 bases and 2 bases respectively, with 23 bases between them. The CDR3 is 18 residues long. CDR1 and CDR2 (germline): MNHEY, SVGAGI. The CDR3: CASSSTPSTGNPYNEQFF. DNA for the CDR3: TGTGCCAGCAGCTCAACGCCCTCGACAGGCAATCCCTACAATGAGCAGTTCTTC.

A word on this clonotype: The junction differs from germline at one of its ends, possibly a read error. The chain couples TRBV7-8 to TRBJ2-5; the D gene is possibly TRBD1 (5 bases). This CDR3 has 14 residues. The germline gives CDR1 SGHVS, CDR2 FQNEAQ. The CDR3 coding sequence is TGTGCCAGCAGCTTGTTCCAGGGCCAAGAGACTCAGTACTTC. It specifies CASSLFQGQETQYF.

Regarding this clonotype: A much larger clone lies a single base off, so this may be a read error. This chain uses TRBV12-3 or TRBV12-4 with TRBJ1-4; TRBD1 matches 7 bases. The CDR3 loop spans 17 amino acids. J was trimmed by 4 bases and V by 5 bases; bases with no gene match: 13. Written as DNA, the CDR3 is TGTGCCAGCAGTCCGCCTATGGACAGGCCTAATAATGAAAAACTGTTTTTT. Amino acids: CASSPPMDRPNNEKLFF.

This clonotype has ten or more counts. The genes are TRBV7-4 and TRBJ2-7; D possibly corresponds to TRBD2 (6 bases). V was cut by 7 bases and J by 12 bases, with 31 bases left in between. The CDR3 runs 16 residues. Germline loops: CDR1 SGHVT, CDR2 SQSDAQ. DNA of the CDR3: TGTGCCAGCAACCCCCCCCGTGAGGGACTGACCTACGAGGGGTACTTC. Protein product: CASNPPREGLTYEGYF.

This clonotype was counted a few times. This rearrangement joins TRBV12-3 or TRBV12-4 to TRBJ2-4, with D possibly matching TRBD1 (6 bases). With 3 bases removed from V and 0 bases from J, the gap between germline ends came to 12 bases. The CDR3 extends over 16 amino acids. Here the CDR3 DNA reads TGTGCCAGCAGTTTTTGGGGGCGCCTAGCCAAAAACATTCAGTACTTC. Protein: CASSFWGRLAKNIQYF.

This clonotype was seen a few times. The gene calls are TRBV7-9 and TRBJ2-3; no clear D gene. Germline CDR1 and CDR2: SEHNR and FQNEAQ (reference sequence). CDR3 size: 15 residues. The V end lost 3 bases, the J end lost 2 bases, and 12 bases lay between the germline ends. The CDR3 loop is CASSFSPASTDTQYF. The CDR3 region has the DNA TGTGCCAGCAGCTTTAGTCCAGCATCCACAGATACGCAGTATTTT.

As regards this clonotype: Being one base from a much bigger clone, this may be a read error. Because the CDR3 is missing its conserved closing phenylalanine or tryptophan, this is likely a read error. This chain joins TRBV6-2 or TRBV6-3 and TRBJ1-1; unclear D gene. Germline V CDR1 and CDR2: MNHEY, SVGEGT. V lost 6 bases, J lost 1 base, and 15 bases lay in between. The CDR3 spans 15 residues. The CDR3 spells CASSQWGSSNTEAFS. CDR3 in DNA: TGTGCCAGCAGCCAATGGGGATCTTCGAACACTGAAGCTTTCTCT.

The sample holds many counts of this clonotype. This rearrangement joins TRBV5-6 to TRBJ1-5; the D is unclear. CDR1 and CDR2 from the germline V gene are SGHDT and YYEEEE. The V gene lost 4 bases and the J gene lost 2 bases, with 13 bases spanning the gap. The CDR3 loop spans 15 amino acids. The CDR3 loop reads CASSDHGPGNQPQHF. CDR3 nucleotide sequence: TGTGCCAGCAGCGATCATGGCCCTGGCAATCAGCCCCAGCATTTT.

This clonotype was counted many times. The rearrangement joins TRBV9 to TRBJ2-3; D gene uncertain. Germline CDR1 reads SGDLS; CDR2 reads YYNGEE. V lost 5 bases to trimming and J lost 6 bases, with 13 bases between them. The CDR3 runs 13 residues. The CDR3 region is CASSSYTGDTQYF. In nucleotides, the CDR3 is TGTGCCAGCAGTTCCTATACCGGGGATACGCAGTATTTT. Looking up the rest from reference TRBV9 and TRBJ2-3 gives the full variable domain: DSGVTQTPKHLITATGQRVTLRCSPRSGDLSVYWYQQSLDQGLQFLIQYYNGEERAKGNILERFSAQQFPDLHSELNLSSLELGDSALYFCASSSYTGDTQYFGPGTRLTVL.

Notes on this clonotype: Just one base apart from a much larger clone, this may be a read error. The chain recombines TRBV25-1 with TRBJ2-3; D perhaps matches TRBD2 (5 bases). This CDR3 is 16 amino acids long. V shed 4 bases and J shed 0 bases, with 14 bases lying between them. Germline-derived CDR1 and CDR2 are MGHDK and SYGVNS. The CDR3 loop reads CASSGAAETSTDTQYF. The CDR3 bases are TGTGCCAGCAGTGGAGCAGCGGAGACTAGCACAGATACGCAGTATTTT.

The chain recombines TRBV9 with TRBJ2-3; 9 bases fit TRBD2. V was pared by 0 bases and J by 4 bases, with 12 bases of the junction left unmatched. In germline, CDR1 is SGDLS, CDR2 YYNGEE. There are 18 residues in the CDR3. The CDR3 DNA sequence: TGTGCCAGCAGCGTAGGAGGCGTGGGGACTAGCTATGCAGATACGCAGTATTTT. Translation: CASSVGGVGTSYADTQYF.

In this sample, this clonotype turned up many times. The gene calls are TRBV5-6 and TRBJ2-5; unclear D gene. This CDR3 region has 15 residues. The ends were cut back, 3 bases at V and 1 base at J, with 13 bases in the middle. In germline, CDR1 is SGHDT, CDR2 YYEEEE. CDR3 sequence: CASSSKPWPQETQYF. CDR3 nucleotide sequence: TGTGCCAGCAGCTCAAAACCCTGGCCCCAAGAGACCCAGTACTTC.

With respect to this clonotype: A much larger clone differs by one base, so this may be a read error. V usage is TRBV12-3 or TRBV12-4 and J usage is TRBJ2-3, with unresolved D. The CDR3 is 14 residues long. The germline V and J ends were trimmed by 1 base and 3 bases, with 8 bases remaining between them. CDR3 DNA: TGTGCCAGCAGTTTAGGACGGCCAACAGATACGCAGTATTTT. It codes for CASSLGRPTDTQYF.

This clonotype was counted at least ten times. This chain links TRBV12-3 or TRBV12-4 with TRBJ2-4; D possibly corresponds to TRBD1 (6 bases). Trimming stripped 8 bases from V and 0 bases from J, with 14 bases between. The CDR3 has 15 amino acids. CDR3 bases: TGTGCCAGCGGACACAGGGATTTAGCCAAAAACATTCAGTACTTC. Its translation is CASGHRDLAKNIQYF.

This clonotype was observed a few times. It is likely a read error, because the conserved phenylalanine at the end of the CDR3 is missing. The chain combines TRBV2 with TRBJ1-1; D is perhaps TRBD1 (5 bases). The germline V gene encodes CDR1 SNHLY and CDR2 FYNNEI. CDR3 size: 12 residues. The V gene lost 6 bases and the J gene lost 2 bases, with 7 bases spanning the gap. The CDR3: CASSQGNTEAFL. As DNA, the CDR3 is TGTGCCAGCAGCCAGGGAAACACTGAAGCTTTCCTT.

This clonotype was detected many times. The chain joins TRBV3-1 to TRBJ2-5; D ambiguous. This CDR3 has 12 amino acids. Germline V CDR1 and CDR2: LGHDT, YNNKEL (reference sequence). V was shortened by 3 bases and J by 3 bases, with 5 bases between the two germline ends. The CDR3 DNA follows: TGTGCCAGCAGCCACCTCGAAGAGACCCAGTACTTC. Its protein product is CASSHLEETQYF.

Many counts were recorded for this clonotype. This chain connects TRBV12-3 or TRBV12-4 to TRBJ2-2; 13 positions match TRBD2. V was pared by 8 bases and J by 8 bases, with 14 bases of the junction left unmatched. The CDR3 is 17 amino acids. CDR3 sequence (DNA): TGTGCCAGCCAGCCCGGGACTAGCGGGATCCGGCATGGGGAGCTGTTTTTT. Protein: CASQPGTSGIRHGELFF.

This clonotype has just a few counts. This chain links TRBV19 with TRBJ2-1; D uncertain. Germline V gene sequence: CDR1 LNHDA, CDR2 SQIVND (reference sequence). V was pared by 6 bases and J by 4 bases, with 13 bases between. The CDR3 sequence is 14 residues long. The CDR3 sequence: CASSPASSYNEQFF. In DNA, the CDR3 is TGTGCCAGTAGCCCGGCCAGTTCTTACAATGAGCAGTTCTTC.

This clonotype was found a few times. This may stem from a read error, because a much larger clone lies one nucleotide away. This chain uses TRBV3-1 with TRBJ2-7; either TRBD1 or TRBD2 may fit D (5 bases each). Germline V CDR1 and CDR2: LGHDT, YNNKEL (reference sequence). V gave up 7 bases and J gave up 4 bases, with 14 bases separating them. This CDR3 is built from 13 residues. The CDR3 DNA reads as TGTGCCAGCAAGGTGGGGGAGAAATACGAGCAGTACTTC. Its translation: CASKVGEKYEQYF.

This clonotype has a count of ten or more. The rearrangement joins TRBV6-5 to TRBJ2-2, with unresolved D. The CDR3 is 16 amino acids. Germline CDR1 reads MNHEY; CDR2 reads SVGAGI. Trimming removed 3 bases at V and 7 bases at J, with 18 bases between. CDR3 sequence reads: CASSYGVGTAIGELFF. CDR3 nucleotide sequence: TGTGCCAGCAGTTATGGAGTGGGAACAGCGATCGGGGAGCTGTTTTTT.

This clonotype was picked up many times. The chain combines TRBV29-1 with TRBJ1-5, with 9 bases matching TRBD1. This CDR3 comprises 13 residues. Per the germline V gene, CDR1 is SQVTM and CDR2 is ANQGSEA. Trimming took 7 bases from V and 4 from J; bases not matched to a gene: 5. CDR3: CSARTGVNQPQHF. CDR3 sequence (DNA): TGCAGCGCTAGGACAGGGGTAAATCAGCCCCAGCATTTT.

There are many counts of this clonotype. The chain couples TRBV11-2 to TRBJ2-1, with TRBD2 matching 7 bases. CDR3 length: 12 amino acids. CDR1 and CDR2 from the germline V gene are SGHAT and FQNNGV. V was clipped by 6 bases and J by 6 bases; unmatched bases: 2. The CDR3 region is CASSRTSNEQFF. Here the CDR3 DNA reads TGTGCCAGCAGTAGGACTAGCAATGAGCAGTTCTTC.

This clonotype appeared a single time. Given a much more abundant clone one base away, this may be a read error. V usage is TRBV29-1 and J usage is TRBJ2-2, with D unclear. This CDR3 is built from 11 residues. Germline V gives CDR1 SQVTM, CDR2 ANQGSEA. The CDR3 bases are TGCGGCGTCCCCCAGGCCGGGGAGCTGTTTTTT. Its translation: CGVPQAGELFF.

This clonotype was picked up many times. This chain links TRBV28 with TRBJ2-7; D assignment may be TRBD1 or TRBD2 (5 bases each). The CDR3 runs 15 residues. Germline CDR1 MDHEN, CDR2 SYDVKM. V lost 6 bases and J 4 bases, leaving 19 bases between the germline ends. CDR3: CASRVGTEWAYEQYF. CDR3 coding DNA: TGTGCCAGCAGAGTGGGGACGGAGTGGGCTTACGAGCAGTACTTC.

This clonotype was recorded at least ten times. This chain joins TRBV12-3 or TRBV12-4 and TRBJ1-2; D may be TRBD1 (6 bases). The CDR3 is 14 amino acids. Trimming cost V 5 bases and J 4 bases, with 14 bases left between them. The CDR3 nucleotides read TGTGCCAGCAGTCCAGGGGCGCCGGGCTATGGCTACACCTTC. Its translation: CASSPGAPGYGYTF.